This T cell receptor beta chain was retrieved from a study of CD8 T cells in Susac syndrome. This clonotype was counted once. Trimming stripped 1 base from V and 2 bases from J, with 10 bases between. The CDR3 runs 15 residues. Germline CDR1 reads SGHDT; CDR2 reads YYEEEE. An amount of RNA that ranged from roughly 0.5 to 1 ug was reverse transcribed with random hexamers. immunoSEQ multiplex PCR amplified TCR beta CDR3 across 54 Vbeta, 13 Jbeta. TCRdb passed the immunoSEQ multiplex PCR reads through MiXCR, listing each CDR3 protein once. The sample lists over 130,000 distinct CDR3 sequences; around 95% were seen once.

This clonotype was sampled from a human donor with multiple sclerosis. The J gene is TRBJ2-1, the V gene TRBV5-6; tentatively, D is TRBD2 (5 bases). The sample consisted of CD4+ T cells from PBMCs. CDR3 in amino acids: CASSLYGDTYNEQFF. In nucleotides, the CDR3 is TGTGCCAGCAGCTTGTACGGGGATACCTACAATGAGCAGTTCTTC.